The 8 T cell receptor beta chains below were found in one sample sequenced in a study of blood T cell repertoires in COVID-19. Produced via immunoSEQ multiplex PCR; TCRdb's table is partial and in-frame only. The profile shows around 47,000 clones, roughly 87% of them singletons. Sequencing was done on a sample of peripheral blood. All receptors come from a woman of 80 years or more in a cohort sampled during active or convalescent COVID-19.

V and J are TRBV27 and TRBJ2-7; 10 bases are a match to TRBD1. V lost 4 bases and J lost 2; bases outside the gene matches: 5. The CDR3 is made up of 15 amino acids. The germline V gene encodes CDR1 MNHEY and CDR2 SMNVEV (reference sequence). The CDR3 loop is CASSSTGGPTYEQYF. In DNA form, the CDR3 reads TGTGCCAGCAGTTCGACAGGGGGCCCTACCTACGAGCAGTACTTC.

The count of this clone is one. J is TRBJ2-1 and V is TRBV6-5; D may be TRBD1 (7 bases). CDR1 is MNHEY and CDR2 is SVGAGI in the germline V gene. The germline V and J ends were trimmed by 0 bases and 10 bases, with 16 bases remaining between them. The CDR3 runs to 15 residues. The CDR3 sequence: CASSYSDRPRGEQFF. The CDR3 DNA follows: TGTGCCAGCAGTTACTCGGACAGGCCCCGGGGGGAGCAGTTCTTC.

The rearrangement links TRBV11-3 to TRBJ1-4, with D maybe TRBD1 (6 bases). The V end lost 5 bases, the J end lost 7 bases, and 8 bases lay between the germline ends. CDR1 is SGHNT, CDR2 YENEEA, per germline. This CDR3 has 12 residues. The DNA for the CDR3 is TGTGCCAGCAGCAAGACAGGTGAAAAACTGTTTTTT. This sequence encodes CASSKTGEKLFF. The whole variable domain, remainder taken from reference TRBV11-3 and TRBJ1-4, is EAGVVQSPRYKIIEKKQPVAFWCNPISGHNTLYWYLQNLGQGPELLIRYENEEAVDDSQLPKDRFSAERLKGVDSTLKIQPAELGDSAVYLCASSKTGEKLFFGSGTQLSVL.

The rearrangement links TRBV5-1 to TRBJ1-1, with D perhaps TRBD1 (5 bases). Germline V gene data show CDR1 as SGHRS and CDR2 as YFSETQ. The V gene lost 2 bases and the J gene lost 11 bases, with 13 bases spanning the gap. The CDR3 covers 12 residues. The CDR3, as DNA: TGCGCCAGCAGCTTAGGCAGGGAAGACGCTTTCTTT. It codes for CASSLGREDAFF.

The V gene is TRBV18, the J gene TRBJ1-2; TRBD1 matches at 10 bases. Unmatched junction bases numbered 6, after V lost 2 bases and J lost 3 bases. The CDR3 is 16 residues long. Germline CDR1 is KGHSH and CDR2 is LQKENI. The CDR3 DNA reads TGTGCCAGCTCACCAAGCGACAGGGGGCGTCACTATGGCTACACCTTC. This gives the protein CASSPSDRGRHYGYTF.

The chain uses TRBV6-6 and TRBJ2-1; 10 bases agree with TRBD2. There are 16 residues in the CDR3. J gave up 2 bases and V 2 bases, and 3 bases lay outside the gene matches. Germline V gene data show CDR1 as MNHNY and CDR2 as SVGAGI (reference sequence). As DNA, the CDR3 is TGTGCCAGCAGTTACCCGGGACTAGCGCCCTACAATGAGCAGTTCTTC. As protein: CASSYPGLAPYNEQFF.

The gene calls are TRBV6-2 or TRBV6-3 and TRBJ2-5, with D uncertain. V was trimmed by 1 base and J by 4 bases, leaving 4 bases between them. From germline, CDR1 is MNHEY and CDR2 SVGEGT. The CDR3 covers 12 residues. The CDR3 region is CASSYFRETQYF. DNA of the CDR3: TGTGCCAGCAGTTACTTCCGAGAGACCCAGTACTTC.

This chain joins TRBV6-2 or TRBV6-3 and TRBJ2-7; TRBD2 might be the D (5 bases). V lost 6 bases to trimming and J lost 3 bases, with 15 bases between them. CDR3 length: 14 residues. From germline, CDR1 is MNHEY and CDR2 SVGEGT. The CDR3 nucleotides read TGTGCCAGCAGCCCCGATCCCAGCGGCTACGAGCAGTACTTC. Protein sequence: CASSPDPSGYEQYF.